The 32 T cell receptor beta chains reported below all come from one sample, sequenced in a study of Ad26.COV2.S vaccination and SARS-CoV-2 variants. TCRdb's table, derived via immunoSEQ multiplex PCR, lists solely in-frame clones and lacks some. Among 350,000 to 400,000 clones listed, approximately 91% were seen once. Treatment here: approximately 18 received Ad26.COV2.S at low or high dose, single or two shots; 5 received placebo; per-sample allocation not given. Sampling took place 63 days after the first vaccine or placebo injection. Sequences were derived from peripheral blood, sampled in a trial of Ad26.COV2.S vaccine versus placebo. The receptors shown here come from a person between 18 and 65 years old who received the Ad26.COV2.S COVID-19 vaccine or a placebo.

The J gene is TRBJ2-5, the V gene TRBV25-1; the D gene is possibly TRBD1 (5 bases). CDR3 length: 15 amino acids. Deletions cut 4 bases from V and 4 bases from J, with 16 bases between. Looked up from germline, CDR1 is MGHDK and CDR2 is SYGVNS. CDR3 nucleotides: TGTGCCAGCAGTGCCAAGGGGTCCTTACGAGAGACCCAGTACTTC. It encodes CASSAKGSLRETQYF.

V gene TRBV30 combines with J gene TRBJ1-5; TRBD1 matches 8 bases. Germline CDR1 reads GTSNPN; CDR2 reads SVGIG (reference sequence). J gave up 5 bases and V 4 bases, and 4 bases lay outside the gene matches. This CDR3 spans 13 amino acids. The CDR3 DNA sequence: TGTGCCTGGAATGGACAGGGCGATCAGCCCCAGCATTTT. Its translation: CAWNGQGDQPQHF.

This chain links TRBV4-1 with TRBJ2-1, with TRBD1 matching 8 bases. This CDR3 is built from 17 residues. The J segment lost 1 base and the V segment lost 3 bases, leaving 8 bases of the junction unmatched. CDR1 is MGHRA, CDR2 YSYEKL, per germline. The CDR3 loop is CASSHRGQGLSYNEQFF. As DNA, the CDR3 is TGCGCCAGCAGCCACAGAGGACAGGGTCTGTCCTACAATGAGCAGTTCTTC.

The chain couples TRBV27 to TRBJ2-1; TRBD2 matches 8 bases. Losses at the gene ends were 2 bases for V and 4 bases for J; bases not matched to a gene: 19. Germline lookup yields CDR1 MNHEY and CDR2 SMNVEV (reference sequence). The CDR3 sequence is 20 residues long. CDR3 bases: TGTGCCAGCAGTTTACGGGCCGTCTATGCGGGAGGTCAGGGATACAATGAGCAGTTCTTC. This translates into CASSLRAVYAGGQGYNEQFF.

This chain uses TRBV19 with TRBJ2-2; D remains unclear. With 1 base removed from V and 7 bases from J, the gap between germline ends came to 10 bases. This CDR3 region has 14 residues. Germline CDR1 LNHDA, CDR2 SQIVND (reference sequence). CDR3 in DNA: TGTGCCAGTAGTATAGGTCAGAGCAACGGGGAGCTGTTTTTT. Amino acids: CASSIGQSNGELFF.

V is TRBV7-2 and J is TRBJ2-7, with 11 bases lining up with TRBD1. This CDR3 has 14 residues. The trim removed 3 bases at V and 5 bases at J, leaving 3 bases unmatched. Germline V lookup: CDR1 SGHTA, CDR2 FQGNSA. CDR3 in amino acids: CASSFRTGGHEQYF. The CDR3 bases are TGTGCCAGCAGCTTTCGGACAGGGGGCCACGAGCAGTACTTC.

The chain links TRBV9 to TRBJ2-3; 13 bases match TRBD2. Germline-derived CDR1 and CDR2 are SGDLS and YYNGEE. The CDR3 loop spans 16 amino acids. Trimming at V came to 4 bases and at J to 6 bases, leaving 8 bases not matched to a gene. CDR3 in DNA: TGTGCCAGCAGCCAGGGACTAGCGGGATATGGGGATACGCAGTATTTT. Protein: CASSQGLAGYGDTQYF.

V and J are TRBV10-3 and TRBJ2-5, with D uncertain. V lost 3 bases and J lost 2, with 7 bases in between. The CDR3 sequence is 13 residues long. Looked up from germline, CDR1 is ENHRY and CDR2 is SYGVKD. The CDR3 DNA sequence: TGTGCCATCAGTGATGTAAGACAAGAGACCCAGTACTTC. It is translated as CAISDVRQETQYF.

This clone was picked up one time. V usage is TRBV9 and J usage is TRBJ2-2, with no clear D. Deletions cut 2 bases from V and 7 bases from J, with 6 bases between. CDR1 SGDLS and CDR2 YYNGEE come from the germline V gene. The CDR3 length is 12 residues. As DNA, the CDR3 is TGTGCCAGCAGCGTCAGCGACGGGGAGCTGTTTTTT. Its translation is CASSVSDGELFF.

The V and J genes are TRBV11-2 and TRBJ1-1; 7 nucleotides match TRBD1. The CDR3 consists of 15 residues. CDR1 is SGHAT and CDR2 is FQNNGV in the germline V gene. V lost 5 bases to trimming and J lost 5 bases; unmatched junction nucleotides: 11. The CDR3 spells CASSARQGFHTEAFF. The CDR3 region has the DNA TGTGCCAGCAGCGCCCGACAGGGTTTTCATACTGAAGCTTTCTTT.

The V call is TRBV20-1, the J call TRBJ2-1; no firm D call. The CDR3 loop spans 14 amino acids. CDR1 is DFQATT and CDR2 is SNEGSKA in the germline V gene (reference sequence). Trimming shortened V by 3 bases and J by 3 bases, and 12 bases separated the two germline ends. CDR3: CSASGSLGYNEQFF. CDR3 sequence (DNA): TGCAGTGCTAGTGGTAGCCTCGGCTACAATGAGCAGTTCTTC.

This clone turned up a few times. V is TRBV25-1 and J is TRBJ1-2, with D possibly TRBD1 on 5 matching bases. Germline CDR1 is MGHDK and CDR2 is SYGVNS. V was shortened by 6 bases and J by 2 bases, with 13 bases between the two germline ends. CDR3 length: 14 residues. This CDR3 is CASRRDGENYGYTF. The CDR3 DNA reads TGTGCCAGCAGGAGGGACGGAGAAAACTATGGCTACACCTTC.

V gene TRBV7-6 combines with J gene TRBJ1-1; no clear D. The germline CDR1 and CDR2 sequences are SGHVS and FNYEAQ. CDR3 length: 15 residues. The ends were cut back, 1 base at V and 0 bases at J, with 9 bases in the middle. The CDR3 spells CASSLVTFMNTEAFF. The CDR3 coding sequence is TGTGCCAGCAGCTTAGTAACGTTTATGAACACTGAAGCTTTCTTT. The variable domain in full, with the rest retrieved from reference TRBV7-6 and TRBJ1-1, is GAGVSQSPRYKVTKRGQDVALRCDPISGHVSLYWYRQALGQGPEFLTYFNYEAQQDKSGLPNDRFSAERPEGSISTLTIQRTEQRDSAMYRCASSLVTFMNTEAFFGQGTRLTVV.

The chain recombines TRBV7-2 with TRBJ1-2, with 9 bases identical to TRBD1. Germline V lookup: CDR1 SGHTA, CDR2 FQGNSA. The CDR3 sequence is 13 residues long. The V segment lost 6 bases and the J segment 8 bases; nucleotides outside the gene matches: 7. CDR3 in DNA: TGTGCCAGCAGGGAACAGGGGGCTGGAGGCTACACCTTC. This gives the protein CASREQGAGGYTF.

This sequence joins TRBV28 and TRBJ2-6; D remains ambiguous. Germline CDR1 MDHEN, CDR2 SYDVKM. There are 15 residues in the CDR3. The ends were cut back, 5 bases at V and 2 bases at J, with 10 bases in the middle. The CDR3 sequence is CASSPDPTGANVLTF. The CDR3 coding sequence is TGTGCCAGCAGTCCCGACCCAACTGGGGCCAACGTCCTGACTTTC.

This clone appeared a single time. The gene calls are TRBV5-8 and TRBJ2-5; D not certain. CDR3 length: 14 amino acids. Per the germline V gene, CDR1 is SGHTS and CDR2 is YDEGEE. V lost 3 bases, J lost 2 bases, and 11 bases lay in between. CDR3 DNA sequence: TGTGCCAGCAGCTCCGTGGGTCAGCAAGAGACCCAGTACTTC. Protein product: CASSSVGQQETQYF.

The chain joins TRBV7-2 to TRBJ2-7; D is uncertain. The CDR3 covers 13 residues. In germline, CDR1 is SGHTA, CDR2 FQGNSA. Between the trimmed V and J ends, which lost 2 bases and 3 bases, there was a span of 8 bases. DNA for the CDR3: TGTGCCAGCAGCTTAAAGTCAAGCTACGAGCAGTACTTC. Translation: CASSLKSSYEQYF. Based on the CDR3 plus reference TRBV7-2 and TRBJ2-7, the full variable domain is GAGVSQSPSNKVTEKGKDVELRCDPISGHTALYWYRQSLGQGLEFLIYFQGNSAPDKSGLPSDRFSAERTGGSVSTLTIQRTQQEDSAVYLCASSLKSSYEQYFGPGTRLTVT.

The chain couples TRBV5-1 to TRBJ1-2; D not certain. V gave up 5 bases and J gave up 9 bases, with 11 bases separating them. This CDR3 is built from 11 residues. Germline values: CDR1 SGHRS, CDR2 YFSETQ. The CDR3 DNA is TGCGCCAGCAGTTACTCAGGAAGCTACACCTTC. This translates into CASSYSGSYTF.

This sequence joins TRBV5-6 and TRBJ2-5, with 8 bases lining up with TRBD1. Germline values: CDR1 SGHDT, CDR2 YYEEEE. Losses at the gene ends were 1 base for V and 4 bases for J; bases not matched to a gene: 6. The CDR3 has 15 amino acids. DNA of the CDR3: TGTGCCAGCAGCTTGTTCCGGGACAGGCGAGAGACCCAGTACTTC. Translation: CASSLFRDRRETQYF.

The chain has TRBV2 and TRBJ2-1; D is perhaps TRBD2 (5 bases). The germline V gene encodes CDR1 SNHLY and CDR2 FYNNEI. This CDR3 region has 15 residues. Trimming shortened V by 7 bases and J by 9 bases, and 22 bases separated the two germline ends. The DNA of the CDR3 is TGTGCCAGCACTCAGTCGACCCTGGTTGAGGGTGAGCAGTTCTTC. Amino acids: CASTQSTLVEGEQFF.

The chain joins TRBV30 to TRBJ1-2; no reliable D call. The V and J ends lost 3 bases and 4 bases respectively, with 12 bases between them. Germline V gene lookup returns CDR1 GTSNPN and CDR2 SVGIG (reference sequence). The CDR3 is made up of 13 amino acids. The CDR3 region has the DNA TGTGCCTGGAGCGGAGGCCCCGGCTATGGCTACACCTTC. This gives the protein CAWSGGPGYGYTF.

The chain joins TRBV5-4 to TRBJ1-2; no clear D gene. V was pared by 6 bases and J by 6 bases, with 15 bases between. CDR1 SGHNT and CDR2 YYREEE come from the germline V gene (reference sequence). The length of the CDR3 is 13 residues. Written as DNA, the CDR3 is TGTGCCAGCATCTCAAGGTGGGAGGATGGCTACACCTTC. Encoded protein: CASISRWEDGYTF.

This clone was detected once. Other DNA sequences in this specimen translate into the identical CDR3. The chain couples TRBV29-1 to TRBJ1-5; D uncertain. This CDR3 comprises 13 residues. CDR1 SQVTM and CDR2 ANQGSEA come from the germline V gene. The germline V and J ends were trimmed by 4 bases and 0 bases, with 7 bases remaining between them. CDR3 region: CSVAENSNQPQHF. In DNA, the CDR3 is TGCAGCGTTGCAGAGAATAGCAATCAGCCCCAGCATTTT.

The V gene is TRBV6-5, the J gene TRBJ1-2, with 10 positions matching TRBD1. Germline CDR1 reads MNHEY; CDR2 reads SVGAGI. The J segment lost 8 bases and the V segment lost 5 bases, leaving 11 bases of the junction unmatched. This CDR3 is 15 amino acids long. The CDR3 bases are TGTGCCAGCAGTACCACCGGGACAGGGGCTATCGGCTACACCTTC. This gives the protein CASSTTGTGAIGYTF.

This clone came up a few times. The V and J genes are TRBV7-2 and TRBJ2-3; a possible D gene is TRBD2 (6 bases). The CDR3 totals 15 residues. Germline V gene sequence: CDR1 SGHTA, CDR2 FQGNSA. V was cut by 7 bases and J by 4 bases, with 18 bases left in between. CDR3 sequence reads: CASNIRDSSSDTQYF. In nucleotides, the CDR3 is TGTGCCAGCAACATCCGGGACTCTTCTTCAGATACGCAGTATTTT.

The chain is built from TRBV11-2 and TRBJ1-1, with D possibly matching TRBD1 (6 bases). CDR3 size: 14 residues. V was pared by 1 base and J by 5 bases, with 11 bases between. Per germline, CDR1 SGHAT and CDR2 FQNNGV. The CDR3 region is CASSLGGAWTEAFF. The CDR3 nucleotides are TGTGCCAGCAGCTTAGGGGGGGCGTGGACTGAAGCTTTCTTT.

This chain connects TRBV6-5 to TRBJ2-7; 9 bases agree with TRBD1. From germline, CDR1 is MNHEY and CDR2 SVGAGI. The CDR3 is made up of 15 amino acids. V was pared by 7 bases and J by 0 bases, with 7 bases of the junction left unmatched. The CDR3 DNA is TGTGCCAGCACCCCGGGACAGGGACTCTCCTACGAGCAGTACTTC. Residues: CASTPGQGLSYEQYF.

The chain combines TRBV3-1 (or the pseudogene TRBV3-2) with TRBJ2-3, with D perhaps matching TRBD2 (5 bases). This CDR3 comprises 15 residues. Germline CDR1 LGHDT, CDR2 YNNKEL (reference sequence). The V end lost 1 base, the J end lost 2 bases, and 10 bases lay between the germline ends. For the CDR3, the DNA is TGTGCCAGCAGCCAAGCCCCGGGGTACACAGATACGCAGTATTTT. Amino acids: CASSQAPGYTDTQYF.

This chain joins TRBV6-1 and TRBJ1-6; the D gene is possibly TRBD1 (5 bases). Germline CDR1 MNHNS, CDR2 SASEGT. With 3 bases removed from V and 5 bases from J, the gap between germline ends came to 11 bases. The CDR3 is 15 amino acids. The CDR3 here is CASSDLGVNNSPLHF. DNA for the CDR3: TGTGCCAGCAGTGATCTAGGGGTTAATAATTCACCCCTCCACTTT.

The genes are TRBV28 and TRBJ2-5, with D possibly matching TRBD2 (5 bases). Germline CDR1 MDHEN, CDR2 SYDVKM. The length of the CDR3 is 18 residues. V lost 6 bases and J lost 3, with 26 bases in between. As DNA, the CDR3 is TGTGCCAGCAGCCCCCTTAAAGGGCTCCGGGATCCCGAAGAGACCCAGTACTTC. Translating gives CASSPLKGLRDPEETQYF.

The chain carries TRBV5-1 and TRBJ2-5; either TRBD1 or TRBD2 may supply D (5 bases each). V lost 5 bases and J lost 3, with 14 bases in between. This CDR3 contains 14 residues. Germline V CDR1 and CDR2: SGHRS, YFSETQ. The CDR3 loop reads CASSTGTNKETQYF. Written as DNA, the CDR3 is TGCGCCAGCAGTACCGGGACGAACAAAGAGACCCAGTACTTC.

The V call is TRBV2, the J call TRBJ1-6, with 8 bases lining up with TRBD1. The V and J ends lost 5 bases and 10 bases, in that order; junction bases with no gene match: 19. Germline V gene data show CDR1 as SNHLY and CDR2 as FYNNEI. The CDR3 extends over 18 amino acids. The CDR3 DNA follows: TGTGCCAGCAGTCAAAAGTGGACAGGGCTCGTTGCGGGATCACCCCTCCACTTT. Protein: CASSQKWTGLVAGSPLHF.